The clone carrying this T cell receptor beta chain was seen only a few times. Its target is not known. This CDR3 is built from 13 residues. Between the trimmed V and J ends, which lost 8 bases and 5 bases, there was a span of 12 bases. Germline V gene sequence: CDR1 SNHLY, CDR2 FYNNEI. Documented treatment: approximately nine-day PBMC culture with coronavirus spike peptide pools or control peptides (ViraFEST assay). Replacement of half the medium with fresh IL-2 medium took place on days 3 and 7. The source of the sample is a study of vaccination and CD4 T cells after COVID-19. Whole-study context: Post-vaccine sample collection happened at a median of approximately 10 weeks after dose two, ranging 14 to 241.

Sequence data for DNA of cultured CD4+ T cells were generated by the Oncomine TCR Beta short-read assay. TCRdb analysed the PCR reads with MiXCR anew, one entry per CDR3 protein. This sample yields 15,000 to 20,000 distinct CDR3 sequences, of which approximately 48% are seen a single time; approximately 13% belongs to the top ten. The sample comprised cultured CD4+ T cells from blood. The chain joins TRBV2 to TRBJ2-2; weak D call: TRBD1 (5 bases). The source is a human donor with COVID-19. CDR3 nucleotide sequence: TGTGCCAGCGGGGCTGACTCGACCGGGGAGCTGTTTTTT. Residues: CASGADSTGELFF.